The rows below give T cell receptor beta chains drawn from one sample of a study of blood T cell repertoires in COVID-19. Clones were read by immunoSEQ multiplex PCR, and TCRdb kept only the in-frame ones, dropping some. The table has under 250,000 clones, under 90% seen once. The specimen sequenced was PBMCs or T cells enriched from blood (not recorded which). The receptors come from a middle-aged woman who had been exposed to COVID-19. The CDR3 runs from the conserved cysteine through the conserved F or W. D genes are given only for firm matches. A row's size may be missing; if present it is once, few, many or a size class.

v_gene	d_gene	abundance	j_gene	CDR3nt	CDR3aa
TRBV6-1	NA	NA	TRBJ1-3	TGTGCCAGCAGTGAGGGACTCGGAAACACCATATATTTT	CASSEGLGNTIYF
TRBV19	NA	NA	TRBJ1-2	TGTGCCAGTGCACCGGAGGGGAACTATGGCTACACCTTC	CASAPEGNYGYTF
TRBV5-4	NA	NA	TRBJ1-2	TGTGCCAGCAGCCTGCTTGGGGCTTGGTCCGAGGGAGGGACCTATGGCTACACCTTC	CASSLLGAWSEGGTYGYTF
TRBV19	NA	few	TRBJ2-3	TGTGCCAGTAGTGAGGGCGGGGATACGCAGTATTTT	CASSEGGDTQYF
TRBV10-3	NA	NA	TRBJ2-6	TGTGCCACCTCCGGGAATATAGGACTGAGGGCGACTGGGGCCAACGTCCTGACTTTC	CATSGNIGLRATGANVLTF
TRBV27	NA	NA	TRBJ1-1	TGTGCCAGCAGTTTGGACGGAGGCACTGAAGCTTTCTTT	CASSLDGGTEAFF
TRBV18	NA	NA	TRBJ1-5	TGTGCCAGCTCACCACGACACTTGGGCAATCAGCCCCAGCATTTT	CASSPRHLGNQPQHF
TRBV28	TRBD2	NA	TRBJ2-7	TGTGCCACCACGCGGGGGGCCTACGAGCAGTACTTC	CATTRGAYEQYF
TRBV4-2	TRBD2	NA	TRBJ2-1	TGTGCCAGCAGCCAATCCCTCACTAGCGGAGATTCCTACAATGAGCAGTTCTTC	CASSQSLTSGDSYNEQFF
TRBV7-9	NA	NA	TRBJ1-6	TGTGCCAGCAGCTCCCAGGATTCACCCCTCCACTTT	CASSSQDSPLHF
TRBV5-1	NA	NA	TRBJ1-1	TGCGCCAGCAGCTCCTCCGGGGGGTCTACTGAAGCTTTCTTT	CASSSSGGSTEAFF
TRBV7-2	TRBD2	NA	TRBJ2-5	TGTGCCAGCAGCTTTGTAGCGGGGGGTTTCCAAGAGACCCAGTACTTC	CASSFVAGGFQETQYF
TRBV3-1/TRBV3-2	NA	NA	TRBJ2-2	TGTGCCAGCAGCCTCAGGGGCTACACCGGGGAGCTGTTTTTT	CASSLRGYTGELFF
TRBV29-1	NA	NA	TRBJ2-1	TGCAGCGTTTCGGTTAATGAGCAGTTCTTC	CSVSVNEQFF
TRBV11-1	NA	NA	TRBJ1-3	TGTGCCAGCAGCCCAGGGAAACCTGGAAACACCATATATTTT	CASSPGKPGNTIYF
TRBV7-6	TRBD1	NA	TRBJ2-2	TGTGCCAGCAGCTTAGCCCCAGGGGGGAACACCGGGGAGCTGTTTTTT	CASSLAPGGNTGELFF
TRBV3-1/TRBV3-2	NA	NA	TRBJ2-1	TGTGCCAGCAGCCAAGTGTCCGTCGGTATCAATGAGCAGTTCTTC	CASSQVSVGINEQFF
TRBV25-1	NA	NA	TRBJ1-1	TGTGCCAGCAGAGAACATCAGGGTACTGAAGCTTTCTTT	CASREHQGTEAFF
TRBV30	TRBD1	NA	TRBJ1-5	TGTGCCTGGAGTGACGGACAGGGGTTTTATCAGCCCCAGCATTTT	CAWSDGQGFYQPQHF
TRBV3-1/TRBV3-2	TRBD1	NA	TRBJ2-7	TGTGCCAGCAGCCAGAGGGACAGGGGGCTCTACGAGCAGTACTTC	CASSQRDRGLYEQYF
TRBV6-5	NA	NA	TRBJ2-2	TGTGCCAGCAGTTACTCGGGGGGACCGAACACCGGGGAGCTGTTTTTT	CASSYSGGPNTGELFF
TRBV12-5	NA	NA	TRBJ1-5	TGTGCTAGTGGTTTGGTAGCGGGGGATCATCAGCCCCAGCATTTT	CASGLVAGDHQPQHF
TRBV19	TRBD1	NA	TRBJ1-5	TGTGCCAGTAGTCCCGGGACAGGGGGCATGAGCAATCAGCCCCAGCATTTT	CASSPGTGGMSNQPQHF
TRBV7-8	NA	NA	TRBJ1-2	TGTGCCAGCAGCTTAGTTCGGTCCATAACCCATAACTATGGCTACACCTTC	CASSLVRSITHNYGYTF
TRBV5-1	NA	NA	TRBJ2-3	TGCGCCAGCAGCTTGGACGCAGCAGATACGCAGTATTTT	CASSLDAADTQYF
TRBV28	NA	NA	TRBJ1-5	TGTGCCAGCAGGGCCCCCAGGGGCAATAGCAATCAGCCCCAGCATTTT	CASRAPRGNSNQPQHF
TRBV18	NA	NA	TRBJ1-1	TGTGCCAGCTCACCACCGGCCGCGGGAGGGTTTGGCACTGAAGCTTTCTTT	CASSPPAAGGFGTEAFF
TRBV12-3/TRBV12-4	NA	NA	TRBJ1-1	TGTGCCAGCAGTTCAGGGGAAACTGAAGCTTTCTTT	CASSSGETEAFF
TRBV4-1	NA	once	TRBJ1-5	TGCGCCAGCAGCCAAGATCCACGGGGGGAGTTTCAGCCCCAGCATTTT	CASSQDPRGEFQPQHF
TRBV19	TRBD1	NA	TRBJ1-5	TGTGCCAGTAGTATTACCGGACAGGGTCAGCCCCAGCATTTT	CASSITGQGQPQHF
TRBV7-9	TRBD1	NA	TRBJ1-2	TGTGCCAGCAGTTCTCACGGGACAGATGACTACACCTTC	CASSSHGTDDYTF
TRBV6-5	TRBD1	NA	TRBJ1-3	TGTGCCAGCAGTTCCGGGACAGGGGCAAACACCATATATTTT	CASSSGTGANTIYF
TRBV18	TRBD1	NA	TRBJ1-1	TGTGCCAGCTCAGGACAGGAACGGGGCACTGAAGCTTTCTTT	CASSGQERGTEAFF
TRBV5-1	NA	NA	TRBJ1-2	TGCGCCAGCAGCTTCCAGAATTCTAACTATGGCTACACCTTC	CASSFQNSNYGYTF
TRBV7-3	TRBD1	NA	TRBJ2-3	TGTGCCAGCAGCTTAGGAGGACAGGGGACAGATACGCAGTATTTT	CASSLGGQGTDTQYF
TRBV10-3	NA	NA	TRBJ1-4	TGTGCCATCAGTGAGGGGGGCCGGGCAACTAATGAAAAACTGTTTTTT	CAISEGGRATNEKLFF
TRBV7-2	NA	NA	TRBJ1-2	TGTGCCAGCAGCCCTCCGGGGACTGATGGCTACACCTTC	CASSPPGTDGYTF
TRBV18	NA	few	TRBJ1-3	TGTGCCAGCTCACCCTTTCGACATGACTCTGGAAACACCATATATTTT	CASSPFRHDSGNTIYF
TRBV4-2	NA	NA	TRBJ2-3	TGTGCCAGCGAGGTCGGAGCGGGTAGCACAGATACGCAGTATTTT	CASEVGAGSTDTQYF
TRBV12-3/TRBV12-4	TRBD1	once	TRBJ2-2	TGTGCCAGCACAGGGGGCCCGGGGGGGGAGCTGTTTTTT	CASTGGPGGELFF
TRBV7-2	NA	once	TRBJ1-2	TGTGCCAGCAGCTCCGACCAGACAGCCAGCTATGGCTACACCTTC	CASSSDQTASYGYTF
TRBV12-3/TRBV12-4	TRBD1	few	TRBJ2-1	TGTGCCAGCAGTCAACAAGACAGGGATGAGCAGTTCTTC	CASSQQDRDEQFF
TRBV29-1	NA	NA	TRBJ1-1	TGCAGCGTGGAGGGGGGGTTGAAGAACACTGAAGCTTTCTTT	CSVEGGLKNTEAFF
TRBV7-3	TRBD2	NA	TRBJ2-3	TGTGCCAGCAACCTAGCGGGGGGAACAGATACGCAGTATTTT	CASNLAGGTDTQYF
TRBV28	NA	once	TRBJ1-3	TGTGCCAGCAGTTTCCACTCTTCAAACGGAAACACCATATATTTT	CASSFHSSNGNTIYF
TRBV7-3	TRBD1	NA	TRBJ1-3	TGTGCCAGCAGTCAGGGACAGGGAAACACCATATATTTT	CASSQGQGNTIYF